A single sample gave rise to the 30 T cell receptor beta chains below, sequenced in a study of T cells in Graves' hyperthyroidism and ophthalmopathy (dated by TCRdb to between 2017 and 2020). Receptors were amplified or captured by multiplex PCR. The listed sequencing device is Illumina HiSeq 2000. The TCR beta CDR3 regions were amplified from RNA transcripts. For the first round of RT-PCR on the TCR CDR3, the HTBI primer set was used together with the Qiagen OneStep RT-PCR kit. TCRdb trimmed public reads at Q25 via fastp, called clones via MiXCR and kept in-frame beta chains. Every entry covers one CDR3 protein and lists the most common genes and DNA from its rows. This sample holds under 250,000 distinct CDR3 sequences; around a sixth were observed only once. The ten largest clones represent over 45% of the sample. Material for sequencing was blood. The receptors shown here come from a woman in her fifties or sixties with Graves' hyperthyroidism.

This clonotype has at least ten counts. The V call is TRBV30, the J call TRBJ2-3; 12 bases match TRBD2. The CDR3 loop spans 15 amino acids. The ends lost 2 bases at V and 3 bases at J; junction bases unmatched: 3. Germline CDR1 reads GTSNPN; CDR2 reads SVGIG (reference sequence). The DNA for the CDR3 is TGTGCCTGGAGTTTGACTAGCGGGAGAACAGATACGCAGTATTTT. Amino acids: CAWSLTSGRTDTQYF. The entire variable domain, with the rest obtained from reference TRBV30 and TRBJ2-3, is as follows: SQTIHQWPATLVQPVGSPLSLECTVEGTSNPNLYWYRQAAGRGLQLLFYSVGIGQISSEVPQNLSASRPQDRQFILSSKKLLLSDSGFYLCAWSLTSGRTDTQYFGPGTRLTVL.

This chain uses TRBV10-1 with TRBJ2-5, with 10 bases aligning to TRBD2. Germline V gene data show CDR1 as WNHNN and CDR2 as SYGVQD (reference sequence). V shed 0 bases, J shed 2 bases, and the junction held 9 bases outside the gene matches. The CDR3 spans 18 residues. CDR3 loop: CASSESTLAGAIQETQYF. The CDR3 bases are TGCGCCAGCAGTGAGTCGACCCTAGCGGGGGCAATACAAGAGACCCAGTACTTC.

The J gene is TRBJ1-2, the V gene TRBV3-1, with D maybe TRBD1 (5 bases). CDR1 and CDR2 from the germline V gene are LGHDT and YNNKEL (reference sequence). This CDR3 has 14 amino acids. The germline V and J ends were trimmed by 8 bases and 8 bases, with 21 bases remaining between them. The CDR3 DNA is TGTGCCAGCGAGGCGGGACCCAACATGGGGGGCTACACCTTC. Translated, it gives CASEAGPNMGGYTF.

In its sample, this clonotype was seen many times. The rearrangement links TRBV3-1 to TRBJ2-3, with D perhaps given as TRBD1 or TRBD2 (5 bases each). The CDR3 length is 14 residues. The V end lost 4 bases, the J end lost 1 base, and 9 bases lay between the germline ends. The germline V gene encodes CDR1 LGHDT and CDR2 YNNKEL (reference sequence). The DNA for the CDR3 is TGTGCCAGCAGCCGGGACCGTCGCACAGATACGCAGTATTTT. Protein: CASSRDRRTDTQYF.

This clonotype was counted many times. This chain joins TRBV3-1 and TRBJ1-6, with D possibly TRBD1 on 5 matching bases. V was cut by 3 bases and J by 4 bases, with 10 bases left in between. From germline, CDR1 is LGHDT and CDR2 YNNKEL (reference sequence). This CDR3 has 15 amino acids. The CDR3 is CASSQGGGYNSPLHF. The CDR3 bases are TGTGCCAGCAGCCAGGGGGGGGGTTATAATTCACCCCTCCACTTT.

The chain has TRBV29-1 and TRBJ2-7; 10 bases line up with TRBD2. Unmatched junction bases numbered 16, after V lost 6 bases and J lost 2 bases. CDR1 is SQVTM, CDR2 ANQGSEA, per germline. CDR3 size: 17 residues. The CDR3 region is CSVTRDRTSGEAYEQYF. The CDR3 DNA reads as TGCAGCGTCACGAGGGACAGGACTAGCGGAGAGGCCTACGAGCAGTACTTC.

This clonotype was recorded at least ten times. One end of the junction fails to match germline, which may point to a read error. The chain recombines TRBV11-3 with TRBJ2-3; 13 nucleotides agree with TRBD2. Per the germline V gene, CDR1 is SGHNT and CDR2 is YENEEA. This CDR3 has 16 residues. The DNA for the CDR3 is TGTGCCAGCAGTTTAGGACTAGCGGGAGTGACAGATACGCAGTATTTT. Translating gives CASSLGLAGVTDTQYF.

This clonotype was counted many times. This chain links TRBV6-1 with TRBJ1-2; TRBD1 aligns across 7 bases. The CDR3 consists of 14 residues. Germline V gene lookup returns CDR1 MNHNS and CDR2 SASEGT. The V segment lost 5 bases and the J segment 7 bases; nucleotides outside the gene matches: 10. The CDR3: CASSYLTGVTGYTF. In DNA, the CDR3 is TGTGCCAGCAGTTATTTAACAGGGGTTACTGGCTACACCTTC.

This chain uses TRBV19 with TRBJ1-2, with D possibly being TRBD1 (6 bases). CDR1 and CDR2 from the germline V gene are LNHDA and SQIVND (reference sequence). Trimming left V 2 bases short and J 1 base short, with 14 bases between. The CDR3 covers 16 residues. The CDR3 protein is CASSISDRGNNYGYTF. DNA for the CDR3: TGTGCCAGTAGTATATCGGACAGAGGGAATAACTATGGCTACACCTTC.

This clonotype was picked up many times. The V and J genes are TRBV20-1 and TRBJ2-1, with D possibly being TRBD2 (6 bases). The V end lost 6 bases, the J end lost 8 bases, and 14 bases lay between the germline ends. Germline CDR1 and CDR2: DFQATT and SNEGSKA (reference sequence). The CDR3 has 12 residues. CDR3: CSALRTKDEQFF. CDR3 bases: TGCAGTGCCCTTCGGACTAAGGATGAGCAGTTCTTC.

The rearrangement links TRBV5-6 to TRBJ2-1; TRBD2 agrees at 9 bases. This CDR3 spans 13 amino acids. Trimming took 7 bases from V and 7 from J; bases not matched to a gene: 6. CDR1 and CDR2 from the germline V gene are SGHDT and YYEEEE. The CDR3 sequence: CASARGRGNEQFF. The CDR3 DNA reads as TGTGCCAGCGCCCGCGGGAGGGGGAATGAGCAGTTCTTC.

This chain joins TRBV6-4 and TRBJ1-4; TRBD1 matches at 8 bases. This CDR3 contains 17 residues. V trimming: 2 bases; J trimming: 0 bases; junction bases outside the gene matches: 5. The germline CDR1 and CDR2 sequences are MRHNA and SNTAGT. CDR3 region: CASSDLSTGATNEKLFF. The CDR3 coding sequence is TGTGCCAGCAGTGACCTATCGACAGGGGCAACTAATGAAAAACTGTTTTTT.

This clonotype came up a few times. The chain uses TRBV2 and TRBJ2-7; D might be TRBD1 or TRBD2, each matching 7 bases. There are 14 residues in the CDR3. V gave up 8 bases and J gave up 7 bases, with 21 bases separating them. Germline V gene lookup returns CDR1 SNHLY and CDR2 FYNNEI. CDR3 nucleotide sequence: TGTGCCAGCCGACCCCAGGGGGGGCTTCTAGAGCAGTACTTC. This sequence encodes CASRPQGGLLEQYF.

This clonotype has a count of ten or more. CDR3 DNA: TGTGCCAGCAGCTTGCGGTCTGGTGAAGCTTTCTTT. Amino acids: CASSLRSGEAFF. The genes are TRBV7-9 and TRBJ1-1; no clear D. This CDR3 region has 12 residues. Germline V CDR1 and CDR2: SEHNR, FQNEAQ (reference sequence). V was cut by 3 bases and J by 7 bases, with 9 bases left in between.

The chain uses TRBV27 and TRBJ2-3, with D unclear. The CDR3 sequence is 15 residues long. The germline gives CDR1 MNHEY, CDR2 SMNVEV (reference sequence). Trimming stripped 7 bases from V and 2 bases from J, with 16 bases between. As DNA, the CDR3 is TGTGCCAGCAAGAAAGGCGGAACAAACACAGATACGCAGTATTTT. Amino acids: CASKKGGTNTDTQYF.

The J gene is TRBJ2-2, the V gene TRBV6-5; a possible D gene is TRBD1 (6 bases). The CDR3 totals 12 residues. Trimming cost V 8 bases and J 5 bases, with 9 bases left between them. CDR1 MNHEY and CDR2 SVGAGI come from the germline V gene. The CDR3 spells CASVRGTGELFF. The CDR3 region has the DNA TGTGCCAGCGTTAGGGGGACCGGGGAGCTGTTTTTT.

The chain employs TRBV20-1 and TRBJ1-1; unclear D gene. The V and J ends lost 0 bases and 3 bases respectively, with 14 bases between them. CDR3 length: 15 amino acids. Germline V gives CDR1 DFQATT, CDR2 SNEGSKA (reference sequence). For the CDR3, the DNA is TGCAGTGCTAGAGACGGTATGCCCGGGGACACTGAAGCTTTCTTT. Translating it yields CSARDGMPGDTEAFF.

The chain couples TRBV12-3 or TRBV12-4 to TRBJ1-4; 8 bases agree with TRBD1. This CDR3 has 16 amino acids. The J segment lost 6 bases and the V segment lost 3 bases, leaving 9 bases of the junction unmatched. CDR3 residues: CASSLAADRVYEKLFF. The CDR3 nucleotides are TGTGCCAGCAGTTTGGCTGCGGACAGGGTTTATGAAAAACTGTTTTTT.

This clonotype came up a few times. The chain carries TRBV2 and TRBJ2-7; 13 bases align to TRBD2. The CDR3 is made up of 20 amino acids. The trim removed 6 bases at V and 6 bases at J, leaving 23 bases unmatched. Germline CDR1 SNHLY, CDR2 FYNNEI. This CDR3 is CASRPTKGLETSGGPAEQYF. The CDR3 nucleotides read TGTGCCAGCAGGCCCACCAAGGGCCTTGAGACTAGCGGGGGGCCTGCCGAGCAGTACTTC.

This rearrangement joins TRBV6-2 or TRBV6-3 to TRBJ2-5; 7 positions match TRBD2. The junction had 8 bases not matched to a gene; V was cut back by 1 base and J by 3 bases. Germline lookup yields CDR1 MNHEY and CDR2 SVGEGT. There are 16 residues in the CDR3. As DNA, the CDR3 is TGTGCCAGCAGTTACTGGGTTGGGAGGGTCGAAGAGACCCAGTACTTC. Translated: CASSYWVGRVEETQYF.

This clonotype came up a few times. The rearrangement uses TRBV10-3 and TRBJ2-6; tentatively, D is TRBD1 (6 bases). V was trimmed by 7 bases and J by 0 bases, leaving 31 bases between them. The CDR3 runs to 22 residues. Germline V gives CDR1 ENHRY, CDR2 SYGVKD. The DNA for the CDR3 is TGTGCCATCAAGTTCGGCCTCAACTCCGCCGGGACACCACCCTCTGGGGCCAACGTCCTGACTTTC. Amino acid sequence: CAIKFGLNSAGTPPSGANVLTF.

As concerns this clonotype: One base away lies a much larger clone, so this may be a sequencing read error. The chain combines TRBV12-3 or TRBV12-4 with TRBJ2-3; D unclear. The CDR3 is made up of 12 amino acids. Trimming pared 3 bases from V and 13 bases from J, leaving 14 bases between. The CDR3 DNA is TGTGCCAGCAGTTTGTTTAGCAGGATGGAGTATTTT. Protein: CASSLFSRMEYF.

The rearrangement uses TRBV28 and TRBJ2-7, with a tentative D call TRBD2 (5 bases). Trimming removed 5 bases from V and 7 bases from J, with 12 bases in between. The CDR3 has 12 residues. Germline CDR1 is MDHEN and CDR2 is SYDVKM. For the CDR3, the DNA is TGTGCCAGCAGTCAACGGCCGGGGGAGCAGTACTTC. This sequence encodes CASSQRPGEQYF. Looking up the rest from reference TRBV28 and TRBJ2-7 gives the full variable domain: DVKVTQSSRYLVKRTGEKVFLECVQDMDHENMFWYRQDPGLGLRLIYFSYDVKMKEKGDIPEGYSVSREKKERFSLILESASTNQTSMYLCASSQRPGEQYFGPGTRLTVT.

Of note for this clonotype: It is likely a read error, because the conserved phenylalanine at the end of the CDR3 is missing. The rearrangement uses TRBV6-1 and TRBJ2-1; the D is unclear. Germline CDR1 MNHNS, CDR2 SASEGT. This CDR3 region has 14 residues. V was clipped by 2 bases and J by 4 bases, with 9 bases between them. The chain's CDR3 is CASSESDKYNEQFL. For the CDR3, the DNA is TGTGCCAGCAGTGAATCAGACAAATACAATGAGCAGTTCCTC.

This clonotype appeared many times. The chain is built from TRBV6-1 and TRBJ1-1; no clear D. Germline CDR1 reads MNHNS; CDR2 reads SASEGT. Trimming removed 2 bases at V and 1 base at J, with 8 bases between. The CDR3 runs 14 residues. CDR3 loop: CASSERVTNTEAFF. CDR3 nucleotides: TGTGCCAGCAGTGAACGGGTGACGAACACTGAAGCTTTCTTT.

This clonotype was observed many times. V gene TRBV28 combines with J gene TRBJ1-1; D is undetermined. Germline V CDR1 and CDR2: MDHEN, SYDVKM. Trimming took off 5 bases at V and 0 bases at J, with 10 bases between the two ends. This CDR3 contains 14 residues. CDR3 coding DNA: TGTGCCAGCAGTGTGGTGTACATGAACACTGAAGCTTTCTTT. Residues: CASSVVYMNTEAFF.

The CDR3 loop is CASRLSGTSTDTQYF. The CDR3 DNA is TGCGCCAGCAGATTAAGCGGGACCAGCACAGATACGCAGTATTTT. V is TRBV5-1 and J is TRBJ2-3; 7 bases are shared with TRBD2. V was clipped by 5 bases and J by 0 bases; unmatched bases: 6. The germline gives CDR1 SGHRS, CDR2 YFSETQ. CDR3 length equals 15 residues.

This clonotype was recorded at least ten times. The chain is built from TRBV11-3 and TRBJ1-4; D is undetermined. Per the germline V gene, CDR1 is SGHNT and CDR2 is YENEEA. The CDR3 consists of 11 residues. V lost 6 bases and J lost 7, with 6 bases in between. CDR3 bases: TGTGCCAGCAGTCTGGGTGAAAAACTGTTTTTT. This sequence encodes CASSLGEKLFF. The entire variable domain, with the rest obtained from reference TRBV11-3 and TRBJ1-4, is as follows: EAGVVQSPRYKIIEKKQPVAFWCNPISGHNTLYWYLQNLGQGPELLIRYENEEAVDDSQLPKDRFSAERLKGVDSTLKIQPAELGDSAVYLCASSLGEKLFFGSGTQLSVL.

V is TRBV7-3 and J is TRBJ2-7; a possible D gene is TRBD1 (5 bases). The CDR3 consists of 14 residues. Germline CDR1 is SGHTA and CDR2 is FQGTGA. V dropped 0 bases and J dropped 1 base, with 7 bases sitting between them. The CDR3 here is CASSLTRVSYEQYF. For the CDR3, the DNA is TGTGCCAGCAGCTTAACCAGGGTTTCCTACGAGCAGTACTTC. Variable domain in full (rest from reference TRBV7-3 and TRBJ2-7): GAGVSQTPSNKVTEKGKYVELRCDPISGHTALYWYRQSLGQGPEFLIYFQGTGAADDSGLPNDRFFAVRPEGSVSTLKIQRTERGDSAVYLCASSLTRVSYEQYFGPGTRLTVT.

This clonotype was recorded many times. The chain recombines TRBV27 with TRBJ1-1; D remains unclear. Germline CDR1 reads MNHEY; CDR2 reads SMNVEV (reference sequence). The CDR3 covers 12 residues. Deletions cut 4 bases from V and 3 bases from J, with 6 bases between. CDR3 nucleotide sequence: TGTGCCAGCAGTTCACGGGACACTGAAGCTTTCTTT. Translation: CASSSRDTEAFF.